Included here is one TCR beta chain sequence, with context. The CDR3 runs 15 residues. Germline V gene data show CDR1 as GTSNPN and CDR2 as SVGIG (reference sequence). The V and J ends lost 5 bases and 6 bases respectively, with 21 bases between them. Clones were read by immunoSEQ multiplex PCR, and TCRdb kept only the in-frame ones, dropping some. This sample has roughly 70,000 clones, with roughly 83% found just once. The data stem from a study of OX40 agonist ivuxolimab in advanced cancers. J is TRBJ2-3 and V is TRBV30; a weak D match, TRBD2 (6 bases). The sequences come from CD4+ or CD8+ T cells sorted from blood, collected in a trial of the OX40 agonist ivuxolimab. The receptor was isolated from an adult with an advanced solid tumor such as melanoma, head and neck, liver or kidney cancer. The CDR3 is CAWHRGLRGSDTQYF. The CDR3, as DNA: TGTGCCTGGCACCGGGGACTCCGGGGGTCGGATACGCAGTATTTT. The variable domain in full, with the rest retrieved from reference TRBV30 and TRBJ2-3, is SQTIHQWPATLVQPVGSPLSLECTVEGTSNPNLYWYRQAAGRGLQLLFYSVGIGQISSEVPQNLSASRPQDRQFILSSKKLLLSDSGFYLCAWHRGLRGSDTQYFGPGTRLTVL.